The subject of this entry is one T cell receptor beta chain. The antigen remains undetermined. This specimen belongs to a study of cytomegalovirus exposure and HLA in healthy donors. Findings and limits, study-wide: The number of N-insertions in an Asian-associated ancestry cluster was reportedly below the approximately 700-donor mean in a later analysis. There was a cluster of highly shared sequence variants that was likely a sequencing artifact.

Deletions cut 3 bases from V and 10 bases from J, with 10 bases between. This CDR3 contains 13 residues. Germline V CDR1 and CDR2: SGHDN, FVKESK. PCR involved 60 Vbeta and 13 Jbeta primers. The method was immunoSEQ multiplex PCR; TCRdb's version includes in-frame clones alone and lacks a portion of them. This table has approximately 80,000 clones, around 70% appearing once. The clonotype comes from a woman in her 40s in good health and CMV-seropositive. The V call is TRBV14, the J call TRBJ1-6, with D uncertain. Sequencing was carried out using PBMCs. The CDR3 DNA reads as TGTGCCAGCAGCCATACAGCAGGATCACCCCTCCACTTT. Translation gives CASSHTAGSPLHF.